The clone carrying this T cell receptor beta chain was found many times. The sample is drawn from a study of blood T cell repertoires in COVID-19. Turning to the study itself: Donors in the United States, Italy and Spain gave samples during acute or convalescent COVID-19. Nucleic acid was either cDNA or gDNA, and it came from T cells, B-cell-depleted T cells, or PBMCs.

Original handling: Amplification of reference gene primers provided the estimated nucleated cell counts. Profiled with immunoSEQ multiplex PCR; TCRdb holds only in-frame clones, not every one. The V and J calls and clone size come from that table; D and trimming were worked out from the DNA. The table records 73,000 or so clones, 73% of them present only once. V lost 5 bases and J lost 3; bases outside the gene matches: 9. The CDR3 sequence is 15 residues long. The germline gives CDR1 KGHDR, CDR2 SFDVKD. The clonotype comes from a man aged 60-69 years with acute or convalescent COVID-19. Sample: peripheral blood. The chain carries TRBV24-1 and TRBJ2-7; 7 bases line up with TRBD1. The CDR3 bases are TGTGCCACCAGTGCAACCGGGACAGAATTCTACGAGCAGTACTTC. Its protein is CATSATGTEFYEQYF.